These 7 T cell receptor beta chains were all obtained from the same sample, sequenced in a study of blood T cell repertoires in COVID-19. Clones were sequenced by immunoSEQ multiplex PCR, and TCRdb holds only the in-frame ones, with some missing. The sample records some 200,000 clones, 65% to 90% being singletons. Sequencing input: peripheral blood. These receptors originate from a man older than 75 with acute or convalescent COVID-19.

This clone was seen a few times. The V call is TRBV12-5, the J call TRBJ2-7; possible D gene TRBD2, 6 bases. Germline lookup yields CDR1 LGHNT and CDR2 FRNRAP. This CDR3 has 14 residues. The V and J ends lost 1 base and 5 bases respectively, with 12 bases between them. The DNA for the CDR3 is TGTGCTAGTGGTTTGGCGGGAGCTGTCCACGAGCAGTACGTC. This codes for CASGLAGAVHEQYV.

The CDR3 reads CASSRTGEADTQYF. The CDR3 DNA reads as TGTGCCAGCAGTAGGACAGGGGAGGCAGATACGCAGTATTTT. The gene calls are TRBV28 and TRBJ2-3, with 9 bases that match TRBD1. Germline loops: CDR1 MDHEN, CDR2 SYDVKM. The CDR3 sequence is 14 residues long. With V trimmed by 5 bases and J by 4 bases, 4 bases remained unmatched.

The gene calls are TRBV18 and TRBJ2-7; 10 bases fit TRBD2. Germline lookup yields CDR1 KGHSH and CDR2 LQKENI. The CDR3 consists of 16 residues. V trimming: 5 bases; J trimming: 2 bases; junction bases outside the gene matches: 9. The CDR3: CASSGGASGSAYEQYF. The CDR3 nucleotides read TGTGCCAGCTCAGGGGGGGCTAGCGGGAGTGCCTACGAGCAGTACTTC.

This sequence joins TRBV5-1 and TRBJ2-3; 11 bases map to TRBD2. Germline CDR1 reads SGHRS; CDR2 reads YFSETQ. The V segment lost 1 base and the J segment 3 bases; nucleotides outside the gene matches: 7. The CDR3 spans 17 residues. DNA for the CDR3: TGCGCCAGCAGCTTGAGTCTAGCGGGAGGACGTACAGATACGCAGTATTTT. Its translation: CASSLSLAGGRTDTQYF.

This sequence joins TRBV6-1 and TRBJ1-2; D is unclear. V lost 1 base, J lost 2 bases, and 5 bases lay in between. This CDR3 contains 13 residues. Germline CDR1 is MNHNS and CDR2 is SASEGT. The CDR3 protein is CASSEGQNYGYTF. The DNA of the CDR3 is TGTGCCAGCAGTGAAGGGCAGAACTATGGCTACACCTTC.

Only one count was recorded for this clone. The rearrangement uses TRBV2 and TRBJ2-3; 7 bases are a match to TRBD2. The germline V gene encodes CDR1 SNHLY and CDR2 FYNNEI. Trimming removed 2 bases from V and 3 bases from J; junction bases left unmatched: 2. This CDR3 is 14 amino acids long. DNA for the CDR3: TGTGCCAGCAGTGAATCCGGGGGGACAGATACGCAGTATTTT. This gives the protein CASSESGGTDTQYF.

The chain joins TRBV15 to TRBJ2-7; 10 bases map to TRBD2. The CDR3 runs 15 residues. Trimming took 1 base from V and 2 from J; bases not matched to a gene: 2. Germline CDR1 is LNHNV and CDR2 is YYDKDF (reference sequence). CDR3 loop: CATSRGTSGPYEQYF. DNA for the CDR3: TGTGCCACCAGCAGAGGGACTAGCGGACCCTACGAGCAGTACTTC.